This T cell receptor (beta chain) was identified in a study of beta chain features in type 1 diabetes. Study-wide context: The number of sorted cells examined across all samples was around 98 million.

The sample holds a few counts of this clone. Investigators reverse transcribed all isolated RNA, so they sequenced expressed TCRB transcripts. Some clones are missing from TCRdb's copy, which holds only in-frame ones; the method was immunoSEQ multiplex PCR. The table includes about 620,000 clones, less than 20% detected once. Trimming took 6 bases from V and 0 from J, leaving 17 bases between them. This CDR3 region has 16 residues. Looked up from germline, CDR1 is MNHNY and CDR2 is SVGAGI (reference sequence). This chain uses TRBV6-6 with TRBJ1-1; D perhaps matches TRBD1 (5 bases). The sequencing sample was made of naive CD4+ T cells from blood. The receptor comes from a man aged 18 to 29 in good health. The CDR3 is CASRLWRGSMNTEAFF. CDR3 nucleotide sequence: TGTGCCAGCAGGCTATGGCGGGGGTCCATGAACACTGAAGCTTTCTTT.